This TCR beta chain was found in a study of blood T cell repertoires in COVID-19. Methods used by the authors: Amplifying reference gene primers gave estimates of nucleated cell counts. The method was immunoSEQ multiplex PCR; TCRdb's version includes in-frame clones alone and lacks a portion of them. V and J calls and clone size follow that table, whereas D and trimming were derived from the DNA. Counted here are 150,000 or so clones, about four fifths occurring once; the ten biggest clones make up around 4%. In germline, CDR1 is SNHLY, CDR2 FYNNEI. This CDR3 region has 16 residues. The V gene end was trimmed by 5 bases and the J gene end by 2 bases; junction bases not matched to a gene: 4.

This chain joins TRBV2 and TRBJ2-3; 13 bases line up with TRBD2. The receptor was isolated from a woman aged 60 to 75 with acute or convalescent COVID-19. Sequenced sample: peripheral blood. The CDR3 protein is CASSTGTSGVTDTQYF. CDR3 bases: TGTGCCAGCAGTACAGGGACTAGCGGGGTCACAGATACGCAGTATTTT.